This is a list of T cell receptor beta chains from one sample in a study of control samples from healthy donors and cancer patients. Only in-frame clones appear in the TCRdb table, and some are missing; sequencing was by immunoSEQ multiplex PCR. The table records some 410,000 clones, 75% to 95% of them present only once. The sequenced sample consisted of PBMCs. These receptors originate from a man in his forties with head and neck cancer. CDR3s leave out the opening cysteine and the closing phenylalanine or tryptophan. The order of the fields is CDR3 length, J gene, V gene, CDR3 protein.

length: 12
J: TRBJ1-2
V: TRBV19
CDR3: ASSIQTKNYGYT

length: 11
J: TRBJ1-2
V: TRBV28
CDR3: ASRIQAHYGYT

length: 13
J: TRBJ1-5
V: TRBV19
CDR3: ASSGSDRGFQPQH

length: 14
J: TRBJ2-7
V: TRBV27
CDR3: ASSLGLQGIVYEQY

length: 12
J: TRBJ2-7
V: TRBV30
CDR3: AWTAGTGVYEQY

length: 10
J: TRBJ2-1
V: TRBV11-2
CDR3: ASSPTTMGQF

length: 13
J: TRBJ1-4
V: TRBV30
CDR3: ASTSDSLGNEKLF

length: 16
J: TRBJ1-2
V: TRBV4-3
CDR3: ASSQEVDGGVEDYGYT

length: 11
J: TRBJ2-1
V: TRBV24-1
CDR3: ATSAGGYNEQF

length: 13
J: TRBJ2-2
V: TRBV5-5
CDR3: ASTGTSGNTGELF

length: 13
J: TRBJ2-1
V: TRBV6-6
CDR3: ASSGGHRSYNEQF

length: 11
J: TRBJ2-7
V: TRBV28
CDR3: ASRPGEIYEQY

length: 12
J: TRBJ1-5
V: TRBV6-5
CDR3: ASRPANSNQPQH

length: 11
J: TRBJ1-6
V: TRBV7-3
CDR3: ASSPGANSPLH

length: 13
J: TRBJ2-7
V: TRBV6-1
CDR3: AGSESWGSSYEQY

length: 13
J: TRBJ2-3
V: TRBV28
CDR3: ASSSRDRVGDTQY

length: 10
J: TRBJ2-3
V: TRBV6-5
CDR3: ASRFSTDTQY

length: 13
J: TRBJ1-5
V: TRBV9
CDR3: ASSESGTGIQPQH

length: 13
J: TRBJ2-5
V: TRBV5-5
CDR3: ASSRTGTPQETQY

length: 13
J: TRBJ1-2
V: TRBV7-9
CDR3: ASSLALTGDYGYT

length: 10
J: TRBJ2-5
V: TRBV5-4
CDR3: AGSSASETQY

length: 12
J: TRBJ1-5
V: TRBV18
CDR3: ASSPLGGEQPQH

length: 11
J: TRBJ1-1
V: TRBV28
CDR3: ASSWGMNTEAF

length: 12
J: TRBJ1-6
V: TRBV6-5
CDR3: ASRAGVGVSPLH

length: 13
J: TRBJ1-1
V: TRBV14
CDR3: ASSQGGVGRTEAF

length: 15
J: TRBJ2-2
V: TRBV11-3
CDR3: ASSLGRGATNTGELF

length: 14
J: TRBJ1-6
V: TRBV4-2
CDR3: ASSQATPGLYSPLH

length: 18
J: TRBJ2-3
V: TRBV28
CDR3: ASSFSADLGLASWTDTQY